Sequencing of this TCR beta chain was carried out in a study of cytomegalovirus exposure and HLA in healthy donors. Study conclusions and caveats: Rare TCR sequences predominated, though certain public TCRs were found in many donors.

As to this clone: The antigen is undetermined.

Germline CDR1 MDHEN, CDR2 SYDVKM. Germline trimming cut 6 bases from V and 2 bases from J; bases unmatched to any gene: 5. The length of the CDR3 is 15 residues. Primers for the PCR totalled 60 Vbeta and 13 Jbeta. Sequencing was performed with immunoSEQ multiplex PCR; in TCRdb, only in-frame clones are kept and a portion is missing. The profile shows some 140,000 clones, approximately 75% of them singletons. The V call is TRBV28, the J call TRBJ1-1, with 11 bases that match TRBD1. Sequenced material: PBMCs. This clonotype was obtained from a middle-aged man in good health and CMV-seropositive. CDR3 residues: CASRGQGAYNTEAFF. Written as DNA, the CDR3 is TGTGCCAGCAGAGGACAGGGGGCGTATAACACTGAAGCTTTCTTT. Supplemented by reference TRBV28 and TRBJ1-1, the full variable domain reads DVKVTQSSRYLVKRTGEKVFLECVQDMDHENMFWYRQDPGLGLRLIYFSYDVKMKEKGDIPEGYSVSREKKERFSLILESASTNQTSMYLCASRGQGAYNTEAFFGQGTRLTVV.